The 5 T cell receptor beta chains presented below share a single source sample, sequenced in a study of T cells after yellow fever vaccination. One entry per CDR3 protein results from TCRdb running MiXCR on the 5' RACE reads. The profile shows around 250,000 distinct CDR3 sequences, 5.2% of them singletons. Specimen: CD4+ T cells sorted from PBMCs, collected on the day of the yellow fever booster vaccination. Receptor source: a man between 18 and 35 years old who received the YFV17D yellow fever vaccine.

This clonotype turned up a few times. At one boundary the junction diverges from the germline segment, which might be a read error. The chain is built from TRBV5-1 and TRBJ1-1, with D perhaps TRBD1 (5 bases). Germline V gene data show CDR1 as SGHRS and CDR2 as YFSETQ. The CDR3 is made up of 13 amino acids. CDR3 bases: TGCGCCAGCAGGGAGGTCCAGGGCACTGAAGCTCTCTTT. This encodes CASREVQGTEALF.

V and J are TRBV7-9 and TRBJ2-3; D unresolved. The CDR3 has 15 amino acids. The V end was cut by 6 bases, the J end by 0 bases, with 13 bases between. Germline loops: CDR1 SEHNR, CDR2 FQNEAQ (reference sequence). The CDR3 sequence is CASRVQSTSTDTQYF. In DNA form, the CDR3 reads TGTGCCAGCAGGGTACAGAGCACTAGCACAGATACGCAGTATTTT.

This clonotype was picked up a small number of times. The J gene is TRBJ2-2, the V gene TRBV10-3; 9 bases match TRBD1. The ends lost 6 bases at V and 3 bases at J; junction bases unmatched: 5. The CDR3 runs 15 residues. Germline V gene lookup returns CDR1 ENHRY and CDR2 SYGVKD. As DNA, the CDR3 is TGTGCCATCAGCGACAGGGGGACGGACACCGGGGAGCTGTTTTTT. Encoded protein: CAISDRGTDTGELFF.

The sample holds a few counts of this clonotype. The genes are TRBV5-1 and TRBJ2-3; TRBD1 agrees at 9 bases. This CDR3 spans 14 amino acids. CDR1 and CDR2 from the germline V gene are SGHRS and YFSETQ. V shed 4 bases and J 4 bases; nucleotides not matched to a gene: 4. CDR3 loop: CASSRDRVPDTQYF. CDR3 DNA sequence: TGCGCCAGCAGCCGGGACAGGGTGCCAGATACGCAGTATTTT.

This clonotype was recorded many times. The gene calls are TRBV5-1 and TRBJ1-2; TRBD1 might be the D (6 bases). CDR3 size: 13 residues. Trimming shortened V by 0 bases and J by 4 bases, and 7 bases separated the two germline ends. Germline V lookup: CDR1 SGHRS, CDR2 YFSETQ. CDR3 residues: CASSLEQGYGYTF. The CDR3 nucleotides read TGCGCCAGCAGCTTGGAACAGGGCTATGGCTACACCTTC.